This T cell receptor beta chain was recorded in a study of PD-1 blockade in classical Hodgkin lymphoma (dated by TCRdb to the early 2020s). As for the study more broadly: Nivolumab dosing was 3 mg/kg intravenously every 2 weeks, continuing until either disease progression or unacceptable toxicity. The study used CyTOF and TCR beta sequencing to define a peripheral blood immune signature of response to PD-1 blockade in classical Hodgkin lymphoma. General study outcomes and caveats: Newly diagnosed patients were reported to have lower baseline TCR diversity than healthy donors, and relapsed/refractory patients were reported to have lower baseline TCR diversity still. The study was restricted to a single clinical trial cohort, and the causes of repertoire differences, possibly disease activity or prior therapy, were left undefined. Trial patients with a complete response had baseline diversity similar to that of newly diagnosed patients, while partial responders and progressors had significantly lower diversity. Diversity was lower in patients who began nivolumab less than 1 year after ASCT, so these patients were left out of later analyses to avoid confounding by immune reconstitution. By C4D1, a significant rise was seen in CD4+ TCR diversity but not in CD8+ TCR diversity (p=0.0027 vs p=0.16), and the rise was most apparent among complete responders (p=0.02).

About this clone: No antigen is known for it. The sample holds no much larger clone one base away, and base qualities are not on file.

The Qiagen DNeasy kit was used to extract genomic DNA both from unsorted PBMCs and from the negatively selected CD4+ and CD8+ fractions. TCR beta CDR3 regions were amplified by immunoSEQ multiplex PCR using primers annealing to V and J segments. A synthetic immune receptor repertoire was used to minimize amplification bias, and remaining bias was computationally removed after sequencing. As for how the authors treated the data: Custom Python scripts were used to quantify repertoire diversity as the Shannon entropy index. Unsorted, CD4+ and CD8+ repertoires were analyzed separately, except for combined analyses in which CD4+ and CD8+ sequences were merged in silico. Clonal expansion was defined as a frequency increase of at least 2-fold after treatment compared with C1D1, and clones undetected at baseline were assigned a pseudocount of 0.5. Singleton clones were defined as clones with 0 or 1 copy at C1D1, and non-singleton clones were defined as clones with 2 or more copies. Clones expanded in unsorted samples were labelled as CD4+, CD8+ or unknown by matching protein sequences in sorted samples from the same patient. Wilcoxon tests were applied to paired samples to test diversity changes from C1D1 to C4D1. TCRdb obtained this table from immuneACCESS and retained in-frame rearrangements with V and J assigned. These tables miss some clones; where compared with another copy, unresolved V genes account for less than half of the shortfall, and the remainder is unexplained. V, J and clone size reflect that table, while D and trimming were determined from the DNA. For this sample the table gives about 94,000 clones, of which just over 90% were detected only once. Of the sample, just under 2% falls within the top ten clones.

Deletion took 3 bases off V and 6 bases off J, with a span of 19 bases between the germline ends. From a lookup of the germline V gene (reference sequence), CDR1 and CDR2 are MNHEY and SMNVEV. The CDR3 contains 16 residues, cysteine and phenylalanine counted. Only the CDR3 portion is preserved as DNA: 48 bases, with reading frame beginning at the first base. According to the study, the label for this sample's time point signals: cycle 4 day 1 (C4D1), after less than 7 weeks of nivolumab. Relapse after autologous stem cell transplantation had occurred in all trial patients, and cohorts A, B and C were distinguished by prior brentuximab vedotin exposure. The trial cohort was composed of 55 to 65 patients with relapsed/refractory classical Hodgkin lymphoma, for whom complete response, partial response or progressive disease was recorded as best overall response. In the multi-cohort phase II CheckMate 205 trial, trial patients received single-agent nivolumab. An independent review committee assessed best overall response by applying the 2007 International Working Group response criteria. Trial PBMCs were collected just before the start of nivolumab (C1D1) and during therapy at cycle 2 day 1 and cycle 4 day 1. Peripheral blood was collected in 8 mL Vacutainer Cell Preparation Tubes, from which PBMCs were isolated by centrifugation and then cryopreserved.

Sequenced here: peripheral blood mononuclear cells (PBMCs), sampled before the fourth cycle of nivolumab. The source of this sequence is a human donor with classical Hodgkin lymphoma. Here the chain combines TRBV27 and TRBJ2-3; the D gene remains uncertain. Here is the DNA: TGTGCCAGCAGTTTGAGGCTCTTAGTAGCCGGGGATACGCAGTATTTT. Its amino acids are CASSLRLLVAGDTQYF.